This T cell receptor beta chain was captured by sequencing in a study of cytomegalovirus exposure and HLA in healthy donors. Regarding the study as a whole: For cytomegalovirus status, the classifier reportedly gave diagnoses with high specificity and sensitivity. The CMV antigen specificity of a few CMV-associated chains was confirmed through in vitro analysis. The study listed 150 to 200 cytomegalovirus-associated TCR beta chains. Many donors shared some public TCRs, even though most TCR sequences were rare.

Germline V CDR1 and CDR2: LNHDA, SQIVND (reference sequence). This CDR3 region has 15 residues. The table lists this clone with a count of one. The antigen remains undetermined. Using immunoSEQ multiplex PCR, the repertoire was profiled, and TCRdb retains in-frame clones only, with some absent. The sample records around 300,000 clones, 80% to 90% being singletons. This receptor was identified in a woman aged 18-29 years in good health and CMV-seronegative. This chain links TRBV19 with TRBJ2-5, with D possibly TRBD2 on 6 matching bases. The J call could be wrong; TRBJ2-7 is a better fit for the DNA end. The sequencing input was PBMCs. The CDR3 reads CATAPGLTSSYEQYF. In DNA, the CDR3 is TGTGCCACCGCGCCGGGACTTACCAGCTCCTACGAGCAGTACTTC.